The 14 T cell receptor beta chains below all came from one sample that was sequenced in a study of monozygotic twins with inflammatory bowel disease. TCRdb reprocessed the 5' RACE reads, keeping one entry per CDR3 protein, no DNA. This table holds 300,000 to 400,000 distinct CDR3 sequences. Sequencing was done on a sample of blood. The source is a human donor with ulcerative colitis or Crohn's disease, or a healthy co-twin of an affected twin (not recorded which).

The CDR3 loop is CASSGRTGVNQPQHF. This chain links TRBV9 with TRBJ1-5; as DNA is missing, the TRBD1 call by TCRdb cannot be tested. The CDR3 is made up of 15 amino acids. Germline V gene lookup returns CDR1 SGDLS and CDR2 YYNGEE.

The CDR3 spells CASSPRQESYEQYF. The chain couples TRBV7-2 to TRBJ2-7; TCRdb picks TRBD1, but there is no DNA to check that call. The CDR3 length is 14 residues. The germline CDR1 and CDR2 sequences are SGHTA and FQGNSA.

The V call is TRBV28, the J call TRBJ2-5; TCRdb's assignment of TRBD2 cannot be checked, as there is no DNA. Germline CDR1 is MDHEN and CDR2 is SYDVKM. The CDR3 spans 15 residues. The CDR3 region is CASSLSGGAWETQYF.

The rearrangement uses TRBV11-3 and TRBJ1-4; no DNA is available, so the TRBD1 call from TCRdb remains unchecked. This CDR3 region has 13 residues. Germline values: CDR1 SGHNT, CDR2 YENEEA. The CDR3 region is CASRRTVSEKLFF.

The chain recombines TRBV7-6 with TRBJ1-4; TCRdb's D gene call, TRBD1, goes unchecked for lack of DNA. Germline V lookup: CDR1 SGHVS, CDR2 FNYEAQ. The CDR3 is 17 residues long. The CDR3 here is CASSLGSTQGGKEKLFF.

The gene calls are TRBV29-1 and TRBJ2-7. Germline V gives CDR1 SQVTM, CDR2 ANQGSEA. This CDR3 region has 13 residues. This chain's CDR3 is CSVEGNQHYEQYF.

The chain recombines TRBV7-2 with TRBJ2-7; TCRdb's D gene call, TRBD2, goes unchecked for lack of DNA. The CDR3 extends over 16 amino acids. Germline V lookup: CDR1 SGHTA, CDR2 FQGNSA. CDR3 region: CASSLRLAGGSYEQYF.

The chain uses TRBV3-1 and TRBJ1-1. Germline V gene data show CDR1 as LGHDT and CDR2 as YNNKEL (reference sequence). The CDR3 loop spans 15 amino acids. The CDR3 sequence: CASSPDRRRNTEAFF.

The chain couples TRBV4-1 to TRBJ1-1; the D call of TRBD1 rests on TCRdb alone, since no DNA is present to check it. Germline CDR1 MGHRA, CDR2 YSYEKL. This CDR3 has 20 amino acids. The CDR3 loop reads CASSPRTGRVVGLMNTEAFF.

V gene TRBV14 combines with J gene TRBJ2-3. Germline CDR1 and CDR2: SGHDN and FVKESK. CDR3 length equals 16 residues. The CDR3 loop is CASSQSRQSSTDTQYF.

The J gene is TRBJ2-3, the V gene TRBV4-1; TCRdb returns TRBD2, unconfirmable since there is no DNA. There are 16 residues in the CDR3. From germline, CDR1 is MGHRA and CDR2 YSYEKL. The CDR3 sequence is CASSQAWGSGTDTQYF.

The rearrangement links TRBV7-9 to TRBJ1-2; TCRdb calls TRBD1, which cannot be checked without DNA. The CDR3 length is 13 residues. Germline V CDR1 and CDR2: SEHNR, FQNEAQ (reference sequence). CDR3 region: CASSLKQGDGYTF.

V usage is TRBV6-1 and J usage is TRBJ2-1; checking the TCRdb D call of TRBD2 is not possible without DNA. Germline CDR1 is MNHNS and CDR2 is SASEGT. This CDR3 contains 14 residues. CDR3 protein: CASSEGLAGGPDFF.

V gene TRBV4-3 combines with J gene TRBJ2-6; TCRdb picks TRBD1, but there is no DNA to check that call. From germline, CDR1 is LGHNA and CDR2 YSLEER. This CDR3 spans 16 amino acids. This CDR3 is CASSQEAGSLANVLTF.